This is a list of T cell receptor beta chains from one sample in a study of T cell responses to AZD1222 COVID-19 vaccine. Sequencing was performed with immunoSEQ multiplex PCR; in TCRdb, only in-frame clones are kept and a portion is missing. The profile covers approximately 180,000 clones, with about 88% appearing a single time and approximately 1.8% taken by the ten largest. The material was peripheral blood, obtained on day 0 of AZD1222 vaccination. All receptors derive from an adult in good health. CDR3s include the opening cysteine and the closing phenylalanine or tryptophan. Fields, in order: CDR3 protein, CDR3 DNA, J gene, clone size, V gene, D gene. D genes are given only for firm matches. A row's size may be missing; if present it is once, few, many or a size class.

CASSMGAGTGFQPQHF TGTGCCAGTAGTATGGGGGCCGGGACAGGGTTTCAGCCCCAGCATTTT TRBJ1-5 NA TRBV19 TRBD1
CASSLGGVRQPQHF TGCGCCAGCAGCTTGGGTGGGGTTCGGCAGCCCCAGCATTTT TRBJ1-5 NA TRBV5-1 NA
CASSGAGGAINSPLHF TGTGCCAGCAGTGGGGCTGGAGGAGCCATTAATTCACCCCTCCACTTT TRBJ1-6 NA TRBV6-1 NA
CASRNAEAGELFF TGTGCCAGCAGGAACGCTGAGGCCGGGGAGCTGTTTTTT TRBJ2-2 few TRBV4-2 NA
CASSRLGLRSGSGGYTF TGTGCCAGCAGTCGCCTCGGTTTACGGTCCGGTTCGGGAGGCTACACCTTC TRBJ1-2 NA TRBV6-6 NA
CASSSHRGETQYF TGTGCCAGCAGCTCTCACAGGGGCGAGACCCAGTACTTC TRBJ2-5 NA TRBV5-8 TRBD1
CASSVGYSNQPQHF TGTGCCAGCAGCGTAGGATATAGTAATCAGCCCCAGCATTTT TRBJ1-5 NA TRBV9 NA
CASSFQGGNTIYF TGTGCCAGCAGTTTCCAGGGCGGGAACACCATATATTTT TRBJ1-3 NA TRBV12-3/TRBV12-4 NA
CASSVGGTSGNTIYF TGTGCCAGCAGCGTAGGCGGGACCTCTGGAAACACCATATATTTT TRBJ1-3 once TRBV9 NA
CASSLGGIYGNTIYF TGTGCCAGCAGTTTGGGAGGGATCTACGGAAACACCATATATTTT TRBJ1-3 once TRBV28 NA
CASSPWDQEKLFF TGTGCCAGCAGCCCCTGGGACCAGGAAAAACTGTTTTTT TRBJ1-4 once TRBV7-9 NA
CAWSVKNEQFF TGTGCCTGGAGTGTTAAAAATGAGCAGTTCTTC TRBJ2-1 NA TRBV30 NA
CASSLDSFPTDTQYF TGTGCCAGCAGCTTAGATAGTTTTCCTACAGATACGCAGTATTTT TRBJ2-3 NA TRBV11-2 NA
CASSLPPGTTDTQYF TGTGCCAGCAGTTTACCCCCAGGCACCACAGATACGCAGTATTTT TRBJ2-3 once TRBV28 NA
CAIMGTAAPEKLFF TGTGCCATCATGGGGACCGCAGCGCCTGAAAAACTGTTTTTT TRBJ1-4 NA TRBV10-3 NA
CASSPPGGRFGNTIYF TGTGCCAGCTCACCACCGGGAGGGAGATTTGGAAACACCATATATTTT TRBJ1-3 NA TRBV18 NA
CASSQQGANNYEQYF TGTGCCAGCAGCCAGCAGGGGGCGAACAACTACGAGCAGTACTTC TRBJ2-7 NA TRBV7-2 TRBD1
CASSSRQGYSPLHF TGTGCCAGCAGCTCGAGGCAGGGCTACTCACCCCTCCACTTT TRBJ1-6 NA TRBV6-1 NA
CASSLNKNSPLHF TGTGCCAGCAGTTTAAACAAGAATTCACCCCTCCACTTT TRBJ1-6 once TRBV28 NA
CASSPKGVRSGANVLTF TGTGCCAGCAGCCCCAAGGGAGTGAGGTCTGGGGCCAACGTCCTGACTTTC TRBJ2-6 once TRBV7-8 NA
CASSAPPGSSYNSPLHF TGTGCCAGCAGTGCCCCACCAGGGAGCTCCTATAATTCACCCCTCCACTTT TRBJ1-6 NA TRBV25-1 NA
CASSQVGQNQPQHF TGTGCCAGCAGCCAAGTTGGGCAAAATCAGCCCCAGCATTTT TRBJ1-5 NA TRBV4-2 NA
CASSPTLSGGAAGANVLTF TGTGCCAGCAGCCCAACCCTCAGCGGGGGGGCCGCTGGGGCCAACGTCCTGACTTTC TRBJ2-6 NA TRBV9 TRBD2
CASSFGQRKAFF TGTGCCAGTAGTTTCGGACAGAGGAAAGCTTTCTTT TRBJ1-1 once TRBV19 NA
CASSPTGNSNQPQHF TGTGCCAGCAGCCCGACAGGGAATAGCAATCAGCCCCAGCATTTT TRBJ1-5 few TRBV5-5 TRBD1
CASSGPGGMLAYGYTF TGTGCCAGCAGTGGGCCAGGGGGGATGCTTGCCTATGGCTACACCTTC TRBJ1-2 NA TRBV25-1 TRBD1
CASSHWGAAGEKLFF TGTGCCAGCAGCCATTGGGGGGCGGCGGGAGAAAAACTGTTTTTT TRBJ1-4 NA TRBV3-1/TRBV3-2 NA
CASSQEATGVNEQFF TGCGCCAGCAGCCAAGAGGCGACAGGGGTCAATGAGCAGTTCTTC TRBJ2-1 NA TRBV4-3 TRBD1
CSTRDRVDINEQFF TGCAGCACCCGGGACAGGGTGGACATCAATGAGCAGTTCTTC TRBJ2-1 NA TRBV29-1 TRBD1
CASSVPGGPVLAPGVRATDTQYF TGTGCCAGCAGCGTACCGGGGGGTCCCGTACTAGCCCCGGGGGTTAGGGCCACAGATACGCAGTATTTT TRBJ2-3 once TRBV9 TRBD2
CSADGEAFF TGCAGCGCGGACGGAGAAGCTTTCTTT TRBJ1-1 NA TRBV29-1 NA
CAWSVGQGNTIYF TGTGCCTGGAGTGTGGGACAGGGAAACACCATATATTTT TRBJ1-3 NA TRBV30 TRBD1
CASSLAGRGTNEKLFF TGCGCCAGCAGCTTGGCAGGAAGGGGAACTAATGAAAAACTGTTTTTT TRBJ1-4 once TRBV5-1 NA
CASSLGGTLSGNTIYF TGCGCCAGCAGCTTAGGTGGGACACTCTCTGGAAACACCATATATTTT TRBJ1-3 once TRBV5-1 NA
CASTLNGQENTEAFF TGCGCCAGCACCCTGAATGGACAGGAGAACACTGAAGCTTTCTTT TRBJ1-1 NA TRBV5-1 TRBD1
CASSLIRDNSYEQYF TGTGCCAGCAGTTTAATCCGGGACAACTCCTACGAGCAGTACTTC TRBJ2-7 NA TRBV28 NA
CASSDRVGTGELFF TGCGCCAGCAGTGACCGGGTTGGCACCGGGGAGCTGTTTTTT TRBJ2-2 NA TRBV10-1 NA
CASSSRPRGSYEQYF TGTGCCAGCAGCTCCCGACCCAGGGGCTCCTACGAGCAGTACTTC TRBJ2-7 NA TRBV11-1 NA